This passage covers 10 T cell receptor beta chains from one sample sequenced in a study of blood T cell repertoires in COVID-19. TCRdb's table, derived via immunoSEQ multiplex PCR, lists solely in-frame clones and lacks some. The sample records fewer than 70,000 clones, around 87% being singletons. The sample comprised peripheral blood. These receptors were taken from a man in his forties or fifties with active COVID-19.

The CDR3 DNA sequence: TGTGCCAGCAGCTTAGACAGGGGCTATCGTTTGTATTTT. This gives the protein CASSLDRGYRLYF. V gene TRBV11-2 combines with J gene TRBJ2-3; TRBD1 might be the D (6 bases). Germline V CDR1 and CDR2: SGHAT, FQNNGV. Trimming took off 0 bases at V and 14 bases at J, with 15 bases between the two ends. CDR3 size: 13 residues.

The chain links TRBV5-1 to TRBJ2-7; 7 bases are shared with TRBD2. The CDR3 extends over 15 amino acids. Germline lookup yields CDR1 SGHRS and CDR2 YFSETQ. V lost 4 bases, J lost 0 bases, and 7 bases stayed unmatched. CDR3 protein: CASSGGGPSSYEQYF. CDR3 bases: TGCGCCAGCAGCGGCGGGGGACCCAGCTCCTACGAGCAGTACTTC.

The chain joins TRBV28 to TRBJ2-4; 12 bases fit TRBD2. Per the germline V gene, CDR1 is MDHEN and CDR2 is SYDVKM. CDR3 size: 20 residues. The V gene end was trimmed by 5 bases and the J gene end by 0 bases; junction bases not matched to a gene: 14. CDR3: CASSPTGLAGPIKAKNIQYF. Here the CDR3 DNA reads TGTGCCAGCAGTCCGACGGGACTAGCGGGTCCCATAAAAGCCAAAAACATTCAGTACTTC.

V and J are TRBV4-1 and TRBJ2-7, with D tentatively TRBD1 (5 bases). Deletions cut 1 base from V and 0 bases from J, with 10 bases between. CDR3 length: 15 residues. Germline CDR1 and CDR2: MGHRA and YSYEKL. The CDR3 here is CASSQGRQSSYEQYF. Written as DNA, the CDR3 is TGCGCCAGCAGCCAAGGAAGACAGAGCTCCTACGAGCAGTACTTC.

A single count supports this clone. V gene TRBV10-3 combines with J gene TRBJ2-3; maybe TRBD2 (5 bases). The CDR3 length is 16 residues. The V end was cut by 2 bases, the J end by 0 bases, with 12 bases between. The germline gives CDR1 ENHRY, CDR2 SYGVKD. The CDR3 spells CAISEGLAGSTDTQYF. Here the CDR3 DNA reads TGTGCCATCAGTGAGGGGCTTGCGGGTAGCACAGATACGCAGTATTTT.

J is TRBJ1-5 and V is TRBV19, with unresolved D. V lost 3 bases and J lost 0, with 12 bases in between. The CDR3 totals 16 residues. Germline CDR1 LNHDA, CDR2 SQIVND (reference sequence). For the CDR3, the DNA is TGTGCCAGTAGTATGCAGACACTTTATAGCAATCAGCCCCAGCATTTT. The encoded protein is CASSMQTLYSNQPQHF.

This clone showed up just a few times. V usage is TRBV7-9 and J usage is TRBJ2-1, with a tentative D call TRBD1 (5 bases). Trimming took off 6 bases at V and 4 bases at J, with 19 bases between the two ends. Germline V gene lookup returns CDR1 SEHNR and CDR2 FQNEAQ (reference sequence). The CDR3 sequence is 16 residues long. The CDR3 reads CASSHLGGARYNEQFF. The CDR3 coding sequence is TGTGCCAGCAGTCACCTCGGTGGGGCCAGGTACAATGAGCAGTTCTTC.

As DNA, the CDR3 is TGTGCCAGCAGCTCCCGGGACAGGGTTTGGGATGGCTACACCTTC. Translated: CASSSRDRVWDGYTF. V is TRBV7-9 and J is TRBJ1-2; 9 bases map to TRBD1. The germline V gene has CDR1 SEHNR and CDR2 FQNEAQ (reference sequence). This CDR3 comprises 15 residues. With V trimmed by 4 bases and J by 6 bases, 9 bases remained unmatched.

A note on this clone: Other nucleotide sequences in the sample specify the same CDR3. The chain has TRBV20-1 and TRBJ1-2, with D uncertain. The CDR3 consists of 11 residues. V was shortened by 5 bases and J by 0 bases, with 4 bases between the two germline ends. In germline, CDR1 is DFQATT, CDR2 SNEGSKA (reference sequence). CDR3 coding DNA: TGCAGTGCTTATACTAACTATGGCTACACCTTC. Residues: CSAYTNYGYTF.

V gene TRBV7-2 combines with J gene TRBJ1-1, with TRBD1 identical over 8 bases. This CDR3 has 13 amino acids. Trimming cost V 4 bases and J 8 bases; bases outside gene matches: 6. The V gene's germline CDR1 is SGHTA and CDR2 FQGNSA. DNA for the CDR3: TGTGCCAGCAGCTCGAGGACAGGGCGAGAAGCTTTCTTT. Amino acid sequence: CASSSRTGREAFF. Supplemented by reference TRBV7-2 and TRBJ1-1, the full variable domain reads GAGVSQSPSNKVTEKGKDVELRCDPISGHTALYWYRQSLGQGLEFLIYFQGNSAPDKSGLPSDRFSAERTGGSVSTLTIQRTQQEDSAVYLCASSSRTGREAFFGQGTRLTVV.